The entry below gives a single T cell receptor beta chain sequence along with its context. The antigen is undetermined. These data are taken from a study of OX40 agonist ivuxolimab in advanced cancers. Study details: Partial response was recorded in three patients: one hepatocellular carcinoma and two cutaneous melanoma cases. Overall study results and limits: With doses of 0.1-3.0 mg/kg, partial responders showed among the lowest clonal expansion. It was also the case that some nonresponders had low normalized T-cell clonal expansion.

Repertoires were generated with immunoSEQ multiplex PCR, while TCRdb's copy carries only in-frame clones and drops some. The sample lists around 79,000 clones, more than 90% occurring once. The CDR3 length is 15 residues. The V gene's germline CDR1 is SGHAT and CDR2 FQNNGV. V lost 5 bases to trimming and J lost 10 bases, with 18 bases between them. The sequence derives from an adult with an advanced solid tumor such as melanoma, head and neck, liver or kidney cancer. Sequencing used CD4+ or CD8+ T cells sorted from blood, obtained in a trial of the OX40 agonist ivuxolimab. This chain uses TRBV11-2 with TRBJ1-6; weak D call: TRBD1 (5 bases). CDR3 sequence (DNA): TGTGCCAGCAGCAATTGGGGGGATTTGCGGTCACCCCTCCACTTT. The encoded protein is CASSNWGDLRSPLHF.